This TCR beta chain comes out of a study of beta chain features in type 1 diabetes. Across the study: Sorted cells numbering under 110 million were examined across all samples.

Purity (above 98%) was reached by all sorted populations. This CDR3 contains 13 residues. With 10 bases clipped from V and 4 bases from J, the junction kept 2 bases outside the gene matches. Germline V lookup: CDR1 SGHTA, CDR2 FQGNSA. This clone appeared many times. Isolated RNA was reverse transcribed in full, so expressed TCRB transcripts were sequenced. Produced via immunoSEQ multiplex PCR; TCRdb's table is partial and in-frame only. The sample carries about 140,000 clones, roughly 10% recorded once. The sequencing input was central memory CD4+ T cells from blood. The rearrangement links TRBV7-2 to TRBJ2-1; 12 nucleotides match TRBD2. This TCR was sampled from a woman aged 40 to 49 in good health. The CDR3 loop is CAITSGGYNEQFF. The DNA of the CDR3 is TGTGCCATTACTAGCGGGGGGTACAATGAGCAGTTCTTC.